What follows are 26 T cell receptor beta chains derived from one specimen sequenced in a study of T-cell memory formation after mild COVID-19. Each CDR3 protein is one row after TCRdb ran MiXCR on the 5' RACE reads. In the table there are 120,000 to 150,000 distinct CDR3 sequences, 15% to 20% of which are singletons. Sequenced input: PBMCs or a T cell subset sorted from them (not recorded which). The receptors were sampled from an adult woman who had mild COVID-19 (a few samples of this study predate the infection). Cell type and time point are not known.

A few counts support this clonotype. The chain carries TRBV18 and TRBJ1-1; weak D call: TRBD1 (5 bases). The CDR3 length is 15 residues. Trimming removed 2 bases from V and 1 base from J, with 11 bases in between. Germline CDR1 and CDR2: KGHSH and LQKENI. The CDR3 DNA follows: TGTGCCAGCTCACCAGGACCGGGGCAGAACACTGAAGCTTTCTTT. Amino acid sequence: CASSPGPGQNTEAFF.

This clonotype was observed a few times. This chain uses TRBV5-1 with TRBJ1-1; possible D gene TRBD1, 5 bases. This CDR3 is 15 amino acids long. V was pared by 6 bases and J by 0 bases, with 15 bases between. Germline-derived CDR1 and CDR2 are SGHRS and YFSETQ. Here the CDR3 DNA reads TGCGCCAGCATGACCGGCGGGGGGATGAACACTGAAGCTTTCTTT. Amino acids: CASMTGGGMNTEAFF. Full variable domain (remainder filled in from reference TRBV5-1 and TRBJ1-1): KAGVTQTPRYLIKTRGQQVTLSCSPISGHRSVSWYQQTPGQGLQFLFEYFSETQRNKGNFPGRFSGRQFSNSRSEMNVSTLELGDSALYLCASMTGGGMNTEAFFGQGTRLTVV.

This clonotype was seen more than once but under ten times. This chain connects TRBV7-6 to TRBJ1-1, with TRBD1 as a possible D gene (5 bases). V was clipped by 5 bases and J by 3 bases, with 16 bases between them. Germline loops: CDR1 SGHVS, CDR2 FNYEAQ. This CDR3 has 15 residues. The DNA for the CDR3 is TGTGCCAGCAGCCCAGCGGGGCGGGATGACACTGAAGCTTTCTTT. Protein: CASSPAGRDDTEAFF.

This clonotype has only a few counts. This chain joins TRBV6-2 or TRBV6-3 and TRBJ2-5; 11 bases agree with TRBD2. Germline assignment: CDR1 MNHEY and CDR2 SVGEGT. The CDR3 contains 14 residues. Trimming cost V 10 bases and J 1 base; bases outside gene matches: 5. CDR3 residues: CATRLAGRQETQYF. CDR3 bases: TGTGCCACGAGACTAGCGGGACGCCAAGAGACCCAGTACTTC.

The chain is built from TRBV9 and TRBJ2-7; no clear D gene. Trimming took off 4 bases at V and 0 bases at J, with 11 bases between the two ends. The CDR3 extends over 14 amino acids. Germline values: CDR1 SGDLS, CDR2 YYNGEE. The CDR3: CASSLRHSSYEQYF. The CDR3 bases are TGTGCCAGCAGCCTCCGACACAGCTCCTACGAGCAGTACTTC.

This clonotype was counted between two and nine times. The CDR3 region is CAISEGTGFSGNTIYF. The CDR3, as DNA: TGTGCCATCAGTGAAGGGACAGGATTCTCTGGAAACACCATATATTTT. The rearrangement links TRBV10-3 to TRBJ1-3; 8 bases match TRBD1. Trimming removed 3 bases from V and 0 bases from J; junction bases left unmatched: 4. The germline gives CDR1 ENHRY, CDR2 SYGVKD. The CDR3 extends over 16 amino acids.

V gene TRBV5-1 combines with J gene TRBJ1-1; D remains unclear. The CDR3 is made up of 14 amino acids. From germline, CDR1 is SGHRS and CDR2 YFSETQ. V dropped 0 bases and J dropped 4 bases, with 10 bases sitting between them. The CDR3 is CASSLGEGSTEAFF. The CDR3 DNA reads TGCGCCAGCAGCTTGGGGGAAGGGAGCACTGAAGCTTTCTTT. Supplemented by reference TRBV5-1 and TRBJ1-1, the full variable domain reads KAGVTQTPRYLIKTRGQQVTLSCSPISGHRSVSWYQQTPGQGLQFLFEYFSETQRNKGNFPGRFSGRQFSNSRSEMNVSTLELGDSALYLCASSLGEGSTEAFFGQGTRLTVV.

This clonotype was counted between two and nine times. The genes are TRBV15 and TRBJ1-1, with D tentatively TRBD1 (5 bases). V was shortened by 3 bases and J by 7 bases, with 12 bases between the two germline ends. CDR3 size: 13 residues. Germline lookup yields CDR1 LNHNV and CDR2 YYDKDF (reference sequence). The CDR3 is CATSSRQNLEAFF. The DNA of the CDR3 is TGTGCCACCAGCAGCCGACAGAATCTTGAAGCTTTCTTT.

The V and J genes are TRBV12-3 or TRBV12-4 and TRBJ2-7; D is unclear. V lost 5 bases to trimming and J lost 3 bases, with 20 bases between them. CDR3 size: 16 residues. Written as DNA, the CDR3 is TGTGCCAGCAGTCTAGGCCGAGCCAACGGAGTCTACGAGCAGTACTTC. Its protein is CASSLGRANGVYEQYF.

V is TRBV10-3 and J is TRBJ2-7; D is unresolved. The germline gives CDR1 ENHRY, CDR2 SYGVKD. This CDR3 has 11 amino acids. V was cut by 2 bases and J by 12 bases, with 11 bases left in between. CDR3 nucleotide sequence: TGTGCCATCAGTGAGATGAAGGTTCTGTACTTC. Its translation is CAISEMKVLYF.

The chain is built from TRBV7-9 and TRBJ2-3, with 7 positions matching TRBD1. V shed 5 bases, J shed 3 bases, and the junction held 11 bases outside the gene matches. This CDR3 has 16 amino acids. Germline V gene sequence: CDR1 SEHNR, CDR2 FQNEAQ (reference sequence). DNA for the CDR3: TGTGCCAGCAGCCCGGGATCGGACAGGATGACAGATACGCAGTATTTT. Protein: CASSPGSDRMTDTQYF.

This clonotype was observed a few times. This chain links TRBV4-3 with TRBJ2-4; D is unresolved. Germline V lookup: CDR1 LGHNA, CDR2 YSLEER. CDR3 size: 15 residues. V was shortened by 0 bases and J by 7 bases, with 13 bases between the two germline ends. The CDR3 DNA follows: TGCGCCAGCAGCCAAGAGCGGACCCCCCCTAACATTCAGTACTTC. Translation: CASSQERTPPNIQYF.

This clonotype was picked up a small number of times. The J gene is TRBJ2-1, the V gene TRBV20-1; possibly TRBD1 for D (6 bases). Trimming removed 3 bases from V and 8 bases from J, with 8 bases in between. The CDR3 totals 11 residues. The germline V gene encodes CDR1 DFQATT and CDR2 SNEGSKA (reference sequence). Here the CDR3 DNA reads TGCAGTGCTAGCCCAGGGGATGAGCAGTTCTTC. This encodes CSASPGDEQFF.

The rearrangement uses TRBV3-1 and TRBJ2-1; 8 bases line up with TRBD2. Losses at the gene ends were 6 bases for V and 5 bases for J; bases not matched to a gene: 9. The CDR3 extends over 15 amino acids. Germline V gene lookup returns CDR1 LGHDT and CDR2 YNNKEL (reference sequence). The CDR3 nucleotides read TGTGCCAGCAGTCGTGGACTAGCAGTAGACAATGAGCAGTTCTTC. It codes for CASSRGLAVDNEQFF.

A few counts support this clonotype. This rearrangement joins TRBV5-1 to TRBJ2-2; D perhaps matches TRBD1 (6 bases). The CDR3 spans 13 residues. CDR1 and CDR2 (germline): SGHRS, YFSETQ. The V end lost 4 bases, the J end lost 7 bases, and 11 bases lay between the germline ends. CDR3 region: CASSEQGGGELFF. The CDR3 nucleotides are TGCGCCAGCAGCGAACAGGGCGGCGGGGAGCTGTTTTTT.

The V gene is TRBV6-5, the J gene TRBJ1-2; weak D call: TRBD1 (6 bases). The CDR3 loop spans 16 amino acids. Germline V gene lookup returns CDR1 MNHEY and CDR2 SVGAGI. V was clipped by 0 bases and J by 5 bases, with 16 bases between them. The CDR3 is CASSYSGTGRSYGYTF. In nucleotides, the CDR3 is TGTGCCAGCAGTTACTCGGGAACAGGGCGTAGTTATGGCTACACCTTC.

The rearrangement joins TRBV3-1 to TRBJ1-1; 8 bases map to TRBD1. V was pared by 1 base and J by 5 bases, with 3 bases of the junction left unmatched. The germline gives CDR1 LGHDT, CDR2 YNNKEL (reference sequence). The CDR3 contains 14 residues. In nucleotides, the CDR3 is TGTGCCAGCAGCCAAGGGACAGGGAGGACTGAAGCTTTCTTT. Its protein is CASSQGTGRTEAFF.

The sample holds a few counts of this clonotype. The chain couples TRBV5-4 to TRBJ2-7; D remains ambiguous. The CDR3 has 13 amino acids. The germline gives CDR1 SGHNT, CDR2 YYREEE (reference sequence). Trimming cost V 0 bases and J 2 bases, with 6 bases left between them. The CDR3 loop is CASSLDPAYEQYF. CDR3 DNA sequence: TGTGCCAGCAGCTTGGACCCAGCCTACGAGCAGTACTTC.

The gene calls are TRBV9 and TRBJ2-3; D ambiguous. Trimming cost V 0 bases and J 2 bases, with 1 base left between them. Germline-derived CDR1 and CDR2 are SGDLS and YYNGEE. This CDR3 spans 12 amino acids. Here the CDR3 reads CASSVATDTQYF. The CDR3 nucleotides read TGTGCCAGCAGCGTAGCCACAGATACGCAGTATTTT.

The chain couples TRBV2 to TRBJ1-1; D might be TRBD1 (5 bases). Trimming removed 6 bases from V and 9 bases from J, with 14 bases in between. CDR3 size: 12 residues. Per germline, CDR1 SNHLY and CDR2 FYNNEI. Here the CDR3 reads CASRGDRGKAFF. CDR3 coding DNA: TGTGCCAGCAGAGGGGACCGCGGAAAAGCTTTCTTT.

This chain uses TRBV7-2 with TRBJ2-3, with D perhaps given as TRBD1 or TRBD2 (5 bases each). The germline V gene has CDR1 SGHTA and CDR2 FQGNSA. The CDR3 is 16 amino acids. V gave up 5 bases and J gave up 2 bases, with 17 bases separating them. CDR3 bases: TGTGCCAGCAGCGACACGGGGCGTGGGTCCACAGATACGCAGTATTTT. The encoded protein is CASSDTGRGSTDTQYF.

The V gene is TRBV18, the J gene TRBJ1-4, with D hard to call. Trimming took off 5 bases at V and 4 bases at J, with 14 bases between the two ends. The CDR3 runs to 15 residues. Per germline, CDR1 KGHSH and CDR2 LQKENI. The CDR3 DNA reads TGTGCCAGCTCAGGCCGGGCGCACATTAATGAAAAACTGTTTTTT. Its translation: CASSGRAHINEKLFF.

The table lists this clonotype with a few counts. The rearrangement joins TRBV7-9 to TRBJ1-1; D perhaps matches TRBD1 (5 bases). The germline V gene encodes CDR1 SEHNR and CDR2 FQNEAQ (reference sequence). Trimming removed 5 bases at V and 8 bases at J, with 12 bases between. The CDR3 length is 12 residues. DNA for the CDR3: TGTGCCAGCAGCCGAGGGACTGGAGAAGCTTTCTTT. As protein: CASSRGTGEAFF.

The V gene is TRBV4-2, the J gene TRBJ1-2, with D maybe TRBD1 (5 bases). Germline lookup yields CDR1 LGHNA and CDR2 YNFKEQ. Deletions cut 0 bases from V and 8 bases from J, with 16 bases between. CDR3 length: 15 amino acids. The CDR3 coding sequence is TGTGCCAGCAGCCAAGATCTGGTACAGGTGGAGGGCTACACCTTC. Its translation is CASSQDLVQVEGYTF.

The chain links TRBV4-2 to TRBJ2-3; 8 bases are a match to TRBD2. Per germline, CDR1 LGHNA and CDR2 YNFKEQ. J gave up 3 bases and V 4 bases, and 12 bases lay outside the gene matches. CDR3 length: 17 amino acids. The CDR3 here is CASSLERGSRGTDTQYF. The CDR3 nucleotides are TGTGCCAGCAGCCTAGAGCGGGGGTCACGAGGTACAGATACGCAGTATTTT.

The CDR3 bases are TGCGCCAGCAGCCCTCAGACTAGTTATTCTAACGAGCAGTACTTC. Residues: CASSPQTSYSNEQYF. The chain couples TRBV4-1 to TRBJ2-7, with TRBD2 as a possible D gene (6 bases). Germline CDR1 reads MGHRA; CDR2 reads YSYEKL. CDR3 length: 15 amino acids. With 4 bases removed from V and 5 bases from J, the gap between germline ends came to 18 bases.